This is a list of T cell receptor beta chains from one sample in a study of beta chain features in type 1 diabetes. Assay used: immunoSEQ multiplex PCR; TCRdb lists only in-frame clones, some missing. This sample carries some 140,000 clones, approximately 9% of them seen once, and the ten largest clones take 0.7% to 0.85%. The material sequenced was central memory CD4+ T cells from blood. Receptor source: a man aged 30 to 45 with type 1 diabetes. CDR3s include the opening cysteine and the closing phenylalanine or tryptophan. The D gene is left open where the match is weak. Clone size appears in some rows only: once, few, many, or a class for an expanded clone.

J | size | D | V | CDR3 | DNA
TRBJ2-5 | few | - | TRBV2 | CASSMDWRGETQYF | TGTGCCAGCAGTATGGACTGGCGAGGGGAGACCCAGTACTTC
TRBJ2-7 | - | TRBD1 | TRBV7-8 | CASSPRATGTGTHEQYF | TGTGCCAGCAGCCCCCGAGCGACCGGGACAGGGACACACGAGCAGTACTTC
TRBJ1-5 | few | - | TRBV28 | CASSPPTVGRNQPQHF | TGTGCCAGCAGTCCCCCGACAGTCGGCCGTAATCAGCCCCAGCATTTT
TRBJ1-5 | - | - | TRBV9 | CASSVGLGQPQHF | TGTGCCAGCAGCGTTGGGCTTGGTCAGCCCCAGCATTTT
TRBJ2-7 | few | - | TRBV23-1 | CASRRLQGSSYEQYF | TGCGCCAGCAGGCGGCTACAGGGAAGCTCCTACGAGCAGTACTTC
TRBJ2-5 | - | TRBD1 | TRBV7-3 | CASSLSGTGEETQYF | TGTGCCAGCAGCTTATCAGGGACAGGGGAAGAGACCCAGTACTTC
TRBJ1-4 | - | - | TRBV5-1 | CASSLDSDIRAKLFF | TGCGCCAGCAGCTTGGATTCGGACATTAGGGCAAAACTGTTTTTT
TRBJ2-2 | few | - | TRBV28 | CASSGPGTQNTGELFF | TGTGCCAGCAGTGGACCCGGGACTCAGAACACCGGGGAGCTGTTTTTT
TRBJ2-3 | few | TRBD1 | TRBV30 | CAWSGTGGTDTQYF | TGTGCCTGGTCCGGGACAGGGGGAACAGATACGCAGTATTTT
TRBJ1-2 | few | TRBD1 | TRBV29-1 | CSVEVTGGPGSNYGYTF | TGCAGCGTTGAAGTTACAGGGGGCCCTGGTTCTAACTATGGCTACACCTTC
TRBJ2-1 | - | TRBD2 | TRBV2 | CASIMTSGGGGEQFF | TGTGCCAGCATCATGACTAGCGGGGGAGGGGGTGAGCAGTTCTTC
TRBJ2-2 | - | - | TRBV5-1 | CASSLLPDGAGELFF | TGCGCCAGCAGCTTGTTACCCGACGGAGCCGGGGAGCTGTTTTTT
TRBJ2-4 | few | TRBD2 | TRBV30 | CAWSRTSGENDIQYF | TGTGCCTGGAGTCGGACTAGCGGGGAGAATGACATTCAGTACTTC
TRBJ1-5 | - | TRBD1 | TRBV28 | CASTSPGQGYQPQHF | TGTGCCAGCACCTCCCCGGGACAGGGCTATCAGCCCCAGCATTTT
TRBJ2-2 | few | - | TRBV4-2 | CASSQRVAASNTGELFF | TGTGCCAGCAGCCAGCGTGTAGCAGCATCGAACACCGGGGAGCTGTTTTTT
TRBJ2-5 | - | TRBD2 | TRBV23-1 | CAGWASGGVETQYF | TGCGCCGGGTGGGCTAGCGGGGGGGTGGAGACCCAGTACTTC
TRBJ2-1 | - | TRBD2 | TRBV7-3 | CASSPGGAGALNEQFF | TGTGCCAGCAGCCCGGGGGGGGCGGGGGCCCTCAATGAGCAGTTCTTC
TRBJ1-2 | - | - | TRBV15 | CATSRERRAGYTF | TGTGCCACCAGCAGAGAGAGGAGGGCTGGCTACACCTTC
TRBJ2-2 | - | TRBD2 | TRBV9 | CASSPGLAGRTGELFF | TGTGCCAGCAGCCCGGGACTAGCGGGGAGGACCGGGGAGCTGTTTTTT
TRBJ2-7 | few | - | TRBV10-2 | CASRADSYEQYF | TGCGCCAGCAGAGCGGACAGCTACGAGCAGTACTTC
TRBJ1-4 | few | - | TRBV7-9 | CATRRENEKLFF | TGTGCCACCCGACGGGAAAATGAAAAACTGTTTTTT
TRBJ2-5 | - | - | TRBV6-1 | CASSESGTGEETQYF | TGTGCCAGCAGTGAGTCTGGGACTGGCGAAGAGACCCAGTACTTC
TRBJ2-5 | many | - | TRBV29-1 | CSVTLTGLQETQYF | TGCAGCGTCACCCTAACAGGGCTCCAGGAGACCCAGTACTTC
TRBJ1-2 | - | - | TRBV25-1 | CASSDHERGDGYTF | TGTGCCAGCAGTGACCACGAGCGGGGAGATGGCTACACCTTC